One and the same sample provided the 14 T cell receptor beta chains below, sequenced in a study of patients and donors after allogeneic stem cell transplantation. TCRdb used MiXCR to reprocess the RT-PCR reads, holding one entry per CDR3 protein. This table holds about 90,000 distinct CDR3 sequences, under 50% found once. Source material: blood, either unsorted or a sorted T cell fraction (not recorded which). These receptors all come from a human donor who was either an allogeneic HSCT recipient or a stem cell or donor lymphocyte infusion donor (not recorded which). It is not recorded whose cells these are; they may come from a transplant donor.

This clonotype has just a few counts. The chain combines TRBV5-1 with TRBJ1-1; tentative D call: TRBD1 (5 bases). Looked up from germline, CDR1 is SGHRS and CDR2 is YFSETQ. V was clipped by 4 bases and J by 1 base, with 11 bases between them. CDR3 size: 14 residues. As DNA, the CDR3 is TGCGCCAGCAGCCCGGGACCGAGGAACACTGAAGCTTTCTTT. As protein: CASSPGPRNTEAFF.

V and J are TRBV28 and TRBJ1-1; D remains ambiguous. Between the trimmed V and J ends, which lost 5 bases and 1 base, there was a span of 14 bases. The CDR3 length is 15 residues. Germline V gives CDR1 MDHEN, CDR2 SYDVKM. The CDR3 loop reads CASSPALGQNTEAFF. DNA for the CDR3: TGTGCCAGCAGTCCAGCCCTCGGGCAGAACACTGAAGCTTTCTTT.

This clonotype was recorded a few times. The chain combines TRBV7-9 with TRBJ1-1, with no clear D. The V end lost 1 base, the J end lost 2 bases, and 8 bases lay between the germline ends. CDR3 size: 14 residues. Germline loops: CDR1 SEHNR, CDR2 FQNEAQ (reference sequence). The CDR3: CASSLELANTEAFF. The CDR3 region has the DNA TGTGCCAGCAGCTTAGAACTCGCCAACACTGAAGCTTTCTTT.

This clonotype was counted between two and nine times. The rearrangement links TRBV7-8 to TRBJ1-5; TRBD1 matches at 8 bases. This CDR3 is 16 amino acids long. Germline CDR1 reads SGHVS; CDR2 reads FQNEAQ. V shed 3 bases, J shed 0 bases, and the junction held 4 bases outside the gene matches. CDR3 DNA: TGTGCCAGCAGCTTTGAAGACAGGGGTAGCAATCAGCCCCAGCATTTT. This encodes CASSFEDRGSNQPQHF. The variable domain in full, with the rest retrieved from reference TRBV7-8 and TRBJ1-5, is GAGVSQSPRYKVAKRGQDVALRCDPISGHVSLFWYQQALGQGPEFLTYFQNEAQLDKSGLPSDRFFAERPEGSVSTLKIQRTQQEDSAVYLCASSFEDRGSNQPQHFGDGTRLSIL.

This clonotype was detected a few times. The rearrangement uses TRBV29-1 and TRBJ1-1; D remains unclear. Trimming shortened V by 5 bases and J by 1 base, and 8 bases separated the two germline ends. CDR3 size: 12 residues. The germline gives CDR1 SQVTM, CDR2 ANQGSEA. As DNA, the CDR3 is TGCAGCGTTTTACGGCAGAACACTGAAGCTTTCTTT. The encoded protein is CSVLRQNTEAFF.

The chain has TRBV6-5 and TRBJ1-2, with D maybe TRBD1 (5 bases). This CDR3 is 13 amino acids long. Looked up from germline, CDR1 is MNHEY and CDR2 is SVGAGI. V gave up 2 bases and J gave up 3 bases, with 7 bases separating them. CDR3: CASSYGGHYGYTF. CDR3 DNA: TGTGCCAGCAGTTACGGGGGTCACTATGGCTACACCTTC.

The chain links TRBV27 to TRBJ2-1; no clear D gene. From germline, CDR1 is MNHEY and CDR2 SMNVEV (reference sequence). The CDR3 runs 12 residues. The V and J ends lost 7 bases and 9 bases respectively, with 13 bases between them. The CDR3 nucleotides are TGTGCCAGCACCACTCAAAGAGGTGAGCAGTTCTTC. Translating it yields CASTTQRGEQFF.

Written as DNA, the CDR3 is TGTGCCAGCAGTTACTCTTGGACAGTAACTACTGAAGCTTTCTTT. Translating it yields CASSYSWTVTTEAFF. This sequence joins TRBV6-5 and TRBJ1-1; D possibly corresponds to TRBD1 (6 bases). Germline-derived CDR1 and CDR2 are MNHEY and SVGAGI. V was clipped by 0 bases and J by 5 bases, with 13 bases between them. There are 15 residues in the CDR3.

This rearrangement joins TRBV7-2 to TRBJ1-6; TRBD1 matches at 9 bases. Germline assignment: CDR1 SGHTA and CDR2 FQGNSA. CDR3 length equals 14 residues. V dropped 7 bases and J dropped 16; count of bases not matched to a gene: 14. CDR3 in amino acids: CASTPGQGELTLHF. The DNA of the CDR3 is TGTGCCAGCACCCCGGGACAGGGCGAGTTGACTCTCCACTTT. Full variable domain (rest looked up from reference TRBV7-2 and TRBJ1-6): GAGVSQSPSNKVTEKGKDVELRCDPISGHTALYWYRQSLGQGLEFLIYFQGNSAPDKSGLPSDRFSAERTGGSVSTLTIQRTQQEDSAVYLCASTPGQGELTLHFGNGTRLTVT.

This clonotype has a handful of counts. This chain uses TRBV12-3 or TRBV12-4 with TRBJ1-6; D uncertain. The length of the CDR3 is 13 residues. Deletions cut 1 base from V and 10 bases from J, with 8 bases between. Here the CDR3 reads CASSLGVASPLHF. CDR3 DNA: TGTGCCAGCAGTTTAGGAGTGGCGTCACCCCTCCACTTT.

The CDR3 region has the DNA TGTGCCAGCAGCCTAGTGGGGGGGGGCAAAGCTTTCTTT. Amino acid sequence: CASSLVGGGKAFF. The genes are TRBV6-5 and TRBJ1-1; TRBD1 is a possible D gene (6 bases). V was pared by 6 bases and J by 9 bases, with 17 bases between. The length of the CDR3 is 13 residues. Germline V lookup: CDR1 MNHEY, CDR2 SVGAGI.

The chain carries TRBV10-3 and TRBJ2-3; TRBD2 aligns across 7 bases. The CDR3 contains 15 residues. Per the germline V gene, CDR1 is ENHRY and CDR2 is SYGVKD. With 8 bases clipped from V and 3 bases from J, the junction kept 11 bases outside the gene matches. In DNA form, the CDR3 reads TGTGCCATCGGGGGGTGGCGGGAGCGGACAGATACGCAGTATTTT. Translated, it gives CAIGGWRERTDTQYF.

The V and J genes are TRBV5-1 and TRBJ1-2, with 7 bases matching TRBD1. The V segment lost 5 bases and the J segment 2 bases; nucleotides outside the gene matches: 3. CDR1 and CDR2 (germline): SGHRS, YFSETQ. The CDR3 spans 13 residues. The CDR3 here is CASRGQENYGYTF. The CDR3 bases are TGCGCCAGCAGAGGACAGGAAAACTATGGCTACACCTTC.

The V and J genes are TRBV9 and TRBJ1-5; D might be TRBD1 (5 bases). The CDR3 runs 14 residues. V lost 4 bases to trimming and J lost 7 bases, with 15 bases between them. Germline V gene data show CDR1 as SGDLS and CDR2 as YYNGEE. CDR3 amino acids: CASSKRRDAQPQHF. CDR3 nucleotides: TGTGCCAGCAGCAAACGCCGGGACGCACAGCCCCAGCATTTT.